The clone carrying this T cell receptor (beta chain) was seen many times. What it binds is not known. This entry comes from a study of T cells after yellow fever vaccination. Overall study findings and caveats: On re-exposure, the response was weaker but peaked faster, at day 5 versus 15. FACS-sorted repertoires might harbor abundant contaminating clonotypes from the bulk population.

With V trimmed by 7 bases and J by 3 bases, 6 bases remained unmatched. Germline CDR1 is SGHRS and CDR2 is YFSETQ. This CDR3 has 13 amino acids. TCR cDNA was made by 5'RACE template switching, adding a universal primer site and UMIs. TCRdb processed the 5' RACE reads anew with MiXCR; each CDR3 protein has one entry. Altogether some 300,000 distinct CDR3 sequences are present, more than 3% being singletons, with the ten largest covering roughly a quarter. The rearrangement links TRBV5-1 to TRBJ2-5; 7 bases line up with TRBD2. The clonotype comes from a man aged 18 to 29 who received the YFV17D yellow fever vaccine. The sequences come from PBMCs, collected on the day of the yellow fever booster vaccination. This chain's CDR3 is CASRRLAEETQYF. For the CDR3, the DNA is TGCGCCAGCCGGCGGCTAGCGGAAGAGACCCAGTACTTC.